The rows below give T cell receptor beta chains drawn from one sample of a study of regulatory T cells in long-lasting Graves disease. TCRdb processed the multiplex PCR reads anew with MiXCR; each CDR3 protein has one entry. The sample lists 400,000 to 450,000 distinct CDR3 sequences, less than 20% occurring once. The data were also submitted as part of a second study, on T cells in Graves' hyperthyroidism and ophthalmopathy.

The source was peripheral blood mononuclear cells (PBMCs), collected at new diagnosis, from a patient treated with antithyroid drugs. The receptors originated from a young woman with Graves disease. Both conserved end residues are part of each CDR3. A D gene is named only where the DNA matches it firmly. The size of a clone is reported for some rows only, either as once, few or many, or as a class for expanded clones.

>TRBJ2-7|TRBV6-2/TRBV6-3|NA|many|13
CASSSGALSEQYF
TGTGCCAGCAGTTCCGGGGCTCTCTCCGAGCAGTACTTC
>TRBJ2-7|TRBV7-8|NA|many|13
CASSLEVRDEQYF
TGTGCCAGCAGCTTAGAGGTCCGGGACGAGCAGTACTTC
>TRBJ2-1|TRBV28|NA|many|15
CASSHGEVAYNEQFF
TGTGCCAGCAGCCACGGGGAGGTCGCCTACAATGAGCAGTTCTTC
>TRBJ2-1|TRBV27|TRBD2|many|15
CASSLSLAGRGEQFF
TGTGCCAGCAGTTTATCACTAGCGGGACGAGGTGAGCAGTTCTTC
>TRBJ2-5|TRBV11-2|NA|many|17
CASSLSRGIGISGTQYF
TGTGCCAGCAGCTTATCCCGGGGGATTGGCATCTCTGGGACCCAGTACTTC
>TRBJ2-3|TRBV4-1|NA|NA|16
CASSQVGRKRTDTQYF
TGCGCCAGCAGCCAAGTAGGCCGGAAGAGGACAGATACGCAGTATTTT
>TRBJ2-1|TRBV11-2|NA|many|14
CASSFLLENNEQFF
TGTGCCAGCAGCTTTTTATTGGAAAACAATGAGCAGTTCTTC
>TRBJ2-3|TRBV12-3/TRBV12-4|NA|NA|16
CASGNGTRGATDTQYF
TGTGCCAGCGGTAATGGGACCAGAGGTGCCACAGATACGCAGTATTTT
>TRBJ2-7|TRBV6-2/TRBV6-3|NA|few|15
CASSEAAFRTYEQYF
TGTGCCAGCAGTGAAGCGGCCTTCCGGACCTACGAGCAGTACTTC
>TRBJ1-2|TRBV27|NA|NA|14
CASSLSVGSRGYTF
TGTGCCAGCAGTTTATCTGTAGGGAGCCGTGGCTACACCTTC
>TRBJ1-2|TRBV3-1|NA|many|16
CASSQDRDTWRYGYTF
TGTGCCAGCAGCCAAGATCGGGACACATGGAGGTACGGCTACACCTTC
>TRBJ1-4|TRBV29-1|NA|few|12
CSVRKGREKLFF
TGCAGCGTTAGAAAGGGGCGGGAAAAACTGTTTTTT
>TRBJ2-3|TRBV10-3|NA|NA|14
CAIRNRDRTDTQYF
TGTGCCATCAGGAACAGGGATAGGACAGATACGCAGTATTTT
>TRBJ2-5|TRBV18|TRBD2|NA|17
CASSPTTSGRYQETQYF
TGTGCCAGCTCACCAACGACTAGCGGGAGGTACCAAGAGACCCAGTACTTC
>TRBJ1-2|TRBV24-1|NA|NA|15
CATSHPRGRDYGYTF
TGTGCCACCAGTCACCCCAGAGGACGGGACTATGGCTACACCTTC
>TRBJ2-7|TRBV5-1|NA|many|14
CASSLGPSGDEQYF
TGCGCCAGCAGCTTGGGACCCAGTGGTGACGAGCAGTACTTC
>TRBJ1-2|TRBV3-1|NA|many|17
CASSQDLGPQNYDGYTF
TGTGCCAGCAGCCAAGATCTGGGACCCCAAAACTATGATGGCTACACCTTC
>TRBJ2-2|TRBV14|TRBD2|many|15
CASSPRLAVTGELFF
TGTGCCAGCAGCCCAAGACTAGCGGTCACCGGGGAGCTGTTTTTT
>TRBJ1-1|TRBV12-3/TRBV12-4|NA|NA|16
CASTRTSGVWGTEAFF
TGTGCCAGCACCCGAACCTCGGGGGTCTGGGGCACTGAAGCTTTCTTT
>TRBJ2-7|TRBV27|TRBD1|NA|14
CASSPRDRYFEQYF
TGTGCCAGCAGTCCTCGGGACAGATACTTCGAGCAGTACTTC
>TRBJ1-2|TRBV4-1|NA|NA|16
CASSQNSQAYSYGYTF
TGCGCCAGCAGCCAAAATTCCCAAGCTTATTCCTATGGCTACACCTTC
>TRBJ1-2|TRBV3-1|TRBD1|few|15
CASSQGTGADYGYTF
TGTGCCAGCAGCCAAGGGACAGGGGCGGACTATGGCTACACCTTC
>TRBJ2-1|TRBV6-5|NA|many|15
CASSYPYRTENEQFF
TGTGCCAGCAGTTACCCATACAGGACGGAGAATGAGCAGTTCTTC
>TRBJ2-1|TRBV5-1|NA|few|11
CASSLKLEQFF
TGCGCCAGCAGCTTGAAGCTTGAGCAGTTCTTC
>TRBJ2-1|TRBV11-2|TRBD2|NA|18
CASSLGGSGSIENNEQFF
TGTGCCAGCAGCTTAGGGGGTAGCGGGAGTATTGAAAACAATGAGCAGTTCTTC
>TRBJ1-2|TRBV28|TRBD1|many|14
CASSRQGLHYGYTF
TGTGCCAGCAGTCGACAGGGTCTTCACTATGGCTACACCTTC
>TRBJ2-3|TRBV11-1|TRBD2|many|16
CASSPAPKRGGFTQYF
TGTGCCAGCAGCCCCGCCCCGAAGCGGGGCGGATTTACGCAGTATTTT
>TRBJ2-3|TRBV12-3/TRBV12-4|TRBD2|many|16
CASSTGLAGGTDTQYF
TGTGCCAGCAGTACAGGACTAGCGGGAGGGACAGATACGCAGTATTTT
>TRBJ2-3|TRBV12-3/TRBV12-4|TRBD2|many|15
CASRRTSASLYTQYF
TGTGCCAGCAGGCGGACTAGCGCCAGCCTTTATACGCAGTATTTT
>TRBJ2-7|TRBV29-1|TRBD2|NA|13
CSVEGLVGYEQYF
TGCAGCGTTGAGGGACTAGTGGGCTACGAGCAGTACTTC
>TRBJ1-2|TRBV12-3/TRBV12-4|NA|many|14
CASSPSGGYYGYTF
TGTGCCAGCAGCCCTAGTGGGGGGTACTATGGCTACACCTTC
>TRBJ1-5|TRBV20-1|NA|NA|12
CSARVLNQPQHF
TGCAGTGCTAGGGTCCTCAATCAGCCCCAGCATTTT
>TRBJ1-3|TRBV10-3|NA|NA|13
CAIREEGRNTIYF
TGTGCCATCAGAGAGGAAGGCCGAAACACCATATATTTT
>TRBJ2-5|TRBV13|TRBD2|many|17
CASSFRTSGSLRETQYF
TGTGCCAGCAGCTTCCGCACTAGCGGGAGTTTAAGAGAGACCCAGTACTTC
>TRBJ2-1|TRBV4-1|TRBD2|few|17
CASSQLTSGSSYNEQFF
TGCGCCAGCAGCCAACTTACTAGCGGATCTTCCTACAATGAGCAGTTCTTC
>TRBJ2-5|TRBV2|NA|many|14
CASSESILKETQYF
TGTGCCAGCAGTGAATCGATCCTTAAAGAGACCCAGTACTTC
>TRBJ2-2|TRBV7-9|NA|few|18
CASSLEVSGLADTGELFF
TGTGCCAGCAGCTTAGAGGTTTCAGGGTTAGCGGACACCGGGGAGCTGTTTTTT
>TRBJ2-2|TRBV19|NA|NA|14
CASSPPGGTGELFF
TGTGCCAGTAGTCCACCCGGGGGCACCGGGGAGCTGTTTTTT
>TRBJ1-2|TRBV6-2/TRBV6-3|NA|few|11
CASRARGGYTF
TGTGCCAGCAGGGCCCGGGGTGGCTACACCTTC
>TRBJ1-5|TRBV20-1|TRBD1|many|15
CSAAAGQYSNQPQHF
TGCAGTGCTGCGGCGGGACAGTATAGCAATCAGCCCCAGCATTTT
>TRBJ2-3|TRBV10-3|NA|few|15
CAINGGQTITDTQYF
TGTGCCATCAACGGAGGACAGACAATCACAGATACGCAGTATTTT
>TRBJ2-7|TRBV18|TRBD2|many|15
CASSVGTTRAGEQYF
TGTGCCAGCTCGGTCGGGACTACGCGGGCAGGCGAGCAGTACTTC
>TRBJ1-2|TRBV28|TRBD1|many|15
CASSGPGQGNYGYTF
TGTGCCAGCAGTGGTCCGGGACAGGGGAACTATGGCTACACCTTC
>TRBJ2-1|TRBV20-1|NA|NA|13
CSASSPSYNEQFF
TGCAGTGCTTCCTCCCCTAGTTACAATGAGCAGTTCTTC
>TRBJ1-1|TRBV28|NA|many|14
CASSYWGTIPRAFF
TGTGCCAGCAGCTATTGGGGCACCATCCCTCGGGCTTTCTTT
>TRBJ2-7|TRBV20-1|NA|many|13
CSALPSSSYEQYF
TGCAGTGCATTACCTTCCAGCTCCTACGAGCAGTACTTC
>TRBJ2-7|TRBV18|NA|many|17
CASSPRGRQPPPYEQYF
TGTGCCAGCTCACCACGGGGGAGGCAGCCGCCTCCCTACGAGCAGTACTTC
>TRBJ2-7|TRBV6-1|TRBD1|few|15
CASTLRTGIGYEQYF
TGTGCCAGCACCCTCCGGACAGGCATAGGCTACGAGCAGTACTTC
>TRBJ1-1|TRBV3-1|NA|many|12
CASSQQGGLAFF
TGTGCCAGCAGCCAGCAGGGCGGGTTGGCTTTCTTT
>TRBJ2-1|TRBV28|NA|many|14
CASTRGYPVNEQFF
TGTGCCAGCACCCGAGGGTACCCCGTGAATGAGCAGTTCTTC
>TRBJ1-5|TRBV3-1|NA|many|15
CASSQDMGRGKPQHF
TGTGCCAGCAGCCAAGACATGGGCAGGGGAAAGCCCCAGCATTTT
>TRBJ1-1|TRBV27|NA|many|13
CASSLGPGFEAFF
TGTGCCAGCAGTTTAGGCCCCGGGTTTGAAGCTTTCTTT
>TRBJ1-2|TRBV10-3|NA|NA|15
CAIRGGGVDYYGYTF
TGTGCCATCAGAGGGGGGGGGGTGGATTACTATGGCTACACCTTC
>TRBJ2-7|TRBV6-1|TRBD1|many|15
CASSKGQGRSYEQYF
TGTGCCAGCAGTAAAGGACAGGGGCGCTCCTACGAGCAGTACTTC
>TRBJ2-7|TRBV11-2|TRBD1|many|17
CASSSIKGDRGPYEQYF
TGTGCCAGCAGCTCTATCAAGGGGGACAGGGGGCCCTACGAGCAGTACTTC
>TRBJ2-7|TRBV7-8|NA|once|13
CASSLAVAYEQYF
TGTGCCAGCAGCTTAGCGGTGGCTTACGAGCAGTACTTC
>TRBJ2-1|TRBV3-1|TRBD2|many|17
CASSQGSSGRARNEQFF
TGTGCCAGCAGCCAAGGGTCTAGCGGGAGGGCCCGCAATGAGCAGTTCTTC
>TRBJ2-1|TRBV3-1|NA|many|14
CASSQGTGYNEQFF
TGTGCCAGCAGCCAAGGTACCGGCTACAATGAGCAGTTCTTC
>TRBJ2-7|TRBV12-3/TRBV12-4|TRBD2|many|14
CASSPTSATYEQYF
TGTGCCAGCAGCCCCACTAGCGCAACCTACGAGCAGTACTTC
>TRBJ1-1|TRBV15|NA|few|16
CATSRAPGRMNTEAFF
TGTGCCACCAGCAGAGCACCGGGACGAATGAACACTGAAGCTTTCTTT